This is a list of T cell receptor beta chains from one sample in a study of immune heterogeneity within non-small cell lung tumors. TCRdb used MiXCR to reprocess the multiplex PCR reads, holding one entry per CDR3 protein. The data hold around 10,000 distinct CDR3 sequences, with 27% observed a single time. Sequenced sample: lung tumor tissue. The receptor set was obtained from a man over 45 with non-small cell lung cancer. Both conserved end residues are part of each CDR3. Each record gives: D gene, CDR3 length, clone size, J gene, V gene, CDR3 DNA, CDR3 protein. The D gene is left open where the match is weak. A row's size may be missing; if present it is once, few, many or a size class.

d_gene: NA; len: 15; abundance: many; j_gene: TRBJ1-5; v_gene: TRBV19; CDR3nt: TGTGCCAGTAGGGGGGGGGAAGCGGGCAATCAGCCCCAGCATTTT; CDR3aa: CASRGGEAGNQPQHF
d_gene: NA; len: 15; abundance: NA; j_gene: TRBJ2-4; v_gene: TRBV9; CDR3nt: TGTGCCAGCAGCTCCCGAAGTGGTGGCAAAAACATTCAGTACTTC; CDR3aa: CASSSRSGGKNIQYF
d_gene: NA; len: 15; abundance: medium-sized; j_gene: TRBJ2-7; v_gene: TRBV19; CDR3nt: TGTGCCAGTAGTACTCATGAGGCAGGAGTATACGAGCAGTACTTC; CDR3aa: CASSTHEAGVYEQYF
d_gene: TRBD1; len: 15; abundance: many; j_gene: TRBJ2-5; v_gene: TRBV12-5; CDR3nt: TGTGCTAGTGCCCACCGAAGGGGGCACCCCGAGACCCAGTACTTC; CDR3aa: CASAHRRGHPETQYF
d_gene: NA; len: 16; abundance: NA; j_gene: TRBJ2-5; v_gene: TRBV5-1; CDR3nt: TGCGCCAGCAGCTTGGGCCTGGAGCCTTTTCAAGAGAACCAGTACTTC; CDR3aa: CASSLGLEPFQENQYF
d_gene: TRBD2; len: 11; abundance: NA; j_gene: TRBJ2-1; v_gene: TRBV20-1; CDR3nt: TGCAGTGCTAGGACTAGCGGGAGGTTGTTCTTC; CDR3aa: CSARTSGRLFF
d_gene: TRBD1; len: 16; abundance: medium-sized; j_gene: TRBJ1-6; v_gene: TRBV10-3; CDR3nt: TGTGCCATCAGTGCGAATTCAGGGGGGTCAAATTCACCCCTCCACTTT; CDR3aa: CAISANSGGSNSPLHF
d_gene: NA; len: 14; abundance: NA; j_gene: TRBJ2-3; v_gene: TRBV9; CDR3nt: TGTGCCAGCTCCAGTCTTTCTAGCACAGATACGCAGTATTTT; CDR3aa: CASSSLSSTDTQYF
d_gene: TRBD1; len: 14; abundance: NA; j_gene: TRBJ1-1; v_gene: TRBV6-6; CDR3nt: TGTGCCAGCAGTTACCCGACAGGGCACACTGAAGCTTTCTTT; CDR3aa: CASSYPTGHTEAFF
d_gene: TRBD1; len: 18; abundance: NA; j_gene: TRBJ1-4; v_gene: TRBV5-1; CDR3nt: TGCGCCAGCAGCAAGAGACAGGGGAGGGCGGCAACTAATGAAAAACTGTTTTTT; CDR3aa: CASSKRQGRAATNEKLFF
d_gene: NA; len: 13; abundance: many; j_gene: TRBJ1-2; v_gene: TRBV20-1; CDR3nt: TGCAGTGCTAGGATAGAAGCTAACTATGGCTACACCTTC; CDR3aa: CSARIEANYGYTF
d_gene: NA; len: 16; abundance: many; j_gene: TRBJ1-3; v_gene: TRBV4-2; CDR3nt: TGTGCCAGCAGCCAACTCGGACAGAACTCTGGAAACACCATATATTTT; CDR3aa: CASSQLGQNSGNTIYF
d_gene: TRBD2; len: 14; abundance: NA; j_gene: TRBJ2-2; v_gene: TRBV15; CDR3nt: TGTGCCACCAGCGGACTAGCGGGAGCCGGGGAGCTGTTTTTT; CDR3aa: CATSGLAGAGELFF
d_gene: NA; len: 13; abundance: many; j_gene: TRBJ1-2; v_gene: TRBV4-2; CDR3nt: TGTGCCAGCAGCCCAAGGAGAGACCATGGCTACACCTTC; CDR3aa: CASSPRRDHGYTF
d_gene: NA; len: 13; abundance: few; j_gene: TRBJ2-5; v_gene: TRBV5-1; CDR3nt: TGCGCCAGCAGCTTGGGACTTCAAGAGACCCAGTACTTC; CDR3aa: CASSLGLQETQYF
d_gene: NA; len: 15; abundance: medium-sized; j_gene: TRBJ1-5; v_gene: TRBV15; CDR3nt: TGTGCCACCAGCAGAGATCAGGAGGGAGATCAGCCCCAGCATTTT; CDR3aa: CATSRDQEGDQPQHF
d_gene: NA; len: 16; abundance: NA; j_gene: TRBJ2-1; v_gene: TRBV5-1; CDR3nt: TGCGCCAGCAGCTTGATGGACATGGCCCTCGGGGGTGAGCAGTTCTTC; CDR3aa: CASSLMDMALGGEQFF
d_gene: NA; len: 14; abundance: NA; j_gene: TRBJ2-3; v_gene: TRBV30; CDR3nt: TGTGCCTGGAGTACGGCGAGGCCGGCAGATACGCAGTATTTT; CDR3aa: CAWSTARPADTQYF
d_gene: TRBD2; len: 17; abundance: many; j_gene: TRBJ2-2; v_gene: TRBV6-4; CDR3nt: TGTGCCAGCAGTGACTCTTGGACTAGCGGTAACACCGGGGAGCTGTTTTTT; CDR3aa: CASSDSWTSGNTGELFF
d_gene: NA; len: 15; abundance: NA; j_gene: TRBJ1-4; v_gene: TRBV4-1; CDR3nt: TGCGCCCGCCCCCGACCGGGGGGGCGAGATGAAAAACTGTTTTTT; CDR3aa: CARPRPGGRDEKLFF
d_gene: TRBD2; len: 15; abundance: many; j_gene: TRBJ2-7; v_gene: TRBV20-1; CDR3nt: TGCAGTGCTAGGGGACTAGCGGGGGCCGCCTACGAGCAGTACTTC; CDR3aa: CSARGLAGAAYEQYF
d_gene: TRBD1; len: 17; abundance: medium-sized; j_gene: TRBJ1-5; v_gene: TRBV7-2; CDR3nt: TGTGCCAGCAGCTTAGGAATGGGGACAGGAGCAGAGCAGCCCCAGCATTTT; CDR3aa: CASSLGMGTGAEQPQHF
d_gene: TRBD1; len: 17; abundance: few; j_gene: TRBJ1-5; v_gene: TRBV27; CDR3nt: TGTGCCAGCAGGAAGACGGGCGGGACAGTTAGCAATCAGCCCCAGCATTTT; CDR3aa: CASRKTGGTVSNQPQHF
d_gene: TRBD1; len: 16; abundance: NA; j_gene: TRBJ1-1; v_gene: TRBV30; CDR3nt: TGTGCCTGGAGTGGGACTCAGACAGGGGCGAACACTGAAGCTTTCTTT; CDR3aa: CAWSGTQTGANTEAFF
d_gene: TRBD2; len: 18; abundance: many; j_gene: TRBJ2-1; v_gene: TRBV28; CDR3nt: TGTGCCAGCAGCACCCCCCGTGTACTAGCGGATTTTTACAATGAGCAGTTCTTC; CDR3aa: CASSTPRVLADFYNEQFF
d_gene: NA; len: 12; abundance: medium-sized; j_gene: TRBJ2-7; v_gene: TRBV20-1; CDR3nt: TGCAGTGCTAAAGGGAATTCCTACGAGCAGTACTTC; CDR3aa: CSAKGNSYEQYF
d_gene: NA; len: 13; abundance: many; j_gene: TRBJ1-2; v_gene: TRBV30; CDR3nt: TGTGCCTGGAGTAGGGACCTCGGTATCGGCTACACCTTC; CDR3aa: CAWSRDLGIGYTF
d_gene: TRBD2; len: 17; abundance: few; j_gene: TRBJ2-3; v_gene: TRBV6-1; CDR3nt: TGTGCCAGCAGTCCTCCCGGACTAGCGGTACAAACAGATACGCAGTATTTT; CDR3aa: CASSPPGLAVQTDTQYF
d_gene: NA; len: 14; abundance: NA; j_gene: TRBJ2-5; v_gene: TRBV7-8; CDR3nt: TGTGCCAGCAGCTTAGTTTTAGGCAGGGTAGCCCAGTACTTC; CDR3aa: CASSLVLGRVAQYF
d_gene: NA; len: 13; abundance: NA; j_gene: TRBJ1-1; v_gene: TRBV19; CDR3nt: TGTGCCAGTAGTATAGAATGGGGCCCTGAAGCTTTCTTT; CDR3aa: CASSIEWGPEAFF
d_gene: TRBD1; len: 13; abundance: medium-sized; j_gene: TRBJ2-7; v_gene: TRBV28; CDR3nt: TGTGCCATTTCCATACAGGGGGCAAGCGAGCAGTACTTC; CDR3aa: CAISIQGASEQYF